The 10 T cell receptor beta chains listed next were all sequenced from one sample in a study of T cell repertoires in cytomegalovirus infection. A single record per CDR3 protein comes from TCRdb applying MiXCR to the reads. The sample consists of roughly 100,000 distinct CDR3 sequences, approximately 15% of them appearing once. The sequenced material came from PBMCs. These TCRs come from a human donor in good health (CMV status not recorded). Some clones in this sample may be carry-over from other donors' samples.

The chain carries TRBV5-5 and TRBJ2-2, with D perhaps TRBD1 (6 bases). V was trimmed by 1 base and J by 6 bases, leaving 7 bases between them. CDR3 size: 13 residues. The germline gives CDR1 SGHKS, CDR2 YYEKEE (reference sequence). CDR3 nucleotide sequence: TGTGCCAGCAGCTTGTGGGGGCCCGGGGAGCTGTTTTTT. Translation: CASSLWGPGELFF.

This clonotype occurred a few times. The genes are TRBV4-1 and TRBJ2-1; 11 nucleotides align to TRBD2. The germline V gene encodes CDR1 MGHRA and CDR2 YSYEKL. This CDR3 region has 17 residues. V shed 0 bases, J shed 5 bases, and the junction held 6 bases outside the gene matches. CDR3 protein: CASSQDLAGGTDNEQFF. Written as DNA, the CDR3 is TGCGCCAGCAGCCAAGATCTAGCGGGGGGAACTGACAATGAGCAGTTCTTC.

This sequence joins TRBV5-1 and TRBJ2-1; perhaps TRBD2 as D (6 bases). The V end was cut by 0 bases, the J end by 5 bases, with 15 bases between. Germline V gene lookup returns CDR1 SGHRS and CDR2 YFSETQ. The CDR3 runs to 16 residues. CDR3 in DNA: TGCGCCAGCAGCTTGGCCGTCGCGGGGCTAAACAATGAGCAGTTCTTC. Translating it yields CASSLAVAGLNNEQFF.

The V gene is TRBV5-1, the J gene TRBJ2-1; D uncertain. V shed 2 bases and J shed 10 bases, with 19 bases lying between them. Germline V gene sequence: CDR1 SGHRS, CDR2 YFSETQ. There are 15 residues in the CDR3. The CDR3 nucleotides are TGCGCCAGCAGCTTCGGCCCAGGTGGTCGAGCGGAGCAGTTCTTC. Protein product: CASSFGPGGRAEQFF.

The CDR3 DNA reads as TGTGCCAGCAGCTTAGTGACTGACACTGAAGCTTTCTTT. Its protein product is CASSLVTDTEAFF. The V call is TRBV5-5, the J call TRBJ1-1; D is unresolved. Germline loops: CDR1 SGHKS, CDR2 YYEKEE (reference sequence). The CDR3 spans 13 residues. Trimming took off 2 bases at V and 3 bases at J, with 8 bases between the two ends.

The chain uses TRBV5-1 and TRBJ1-6; maybe TRBD1 (6 bases). The V gene lost 6 bases and the J gene lost 5 bases, with 18 bases spanning the gap. The CDR3 runs to 16 residues. Germline loops: CDR1 SGHRS, CDR2 YFSETQ. CDR3 sequence: CASTLDRIRNNSPLHF. The CDR3 coding sequence is TGCGCCAGCACCCTGGACAGAATCAGGAATAATTCACCCCTCCACTTT.

The chain carries TRBV20-1 and TRBJ1-5; no reliable D call. Trimming took 1 base from V and 6 from J, leaving 13 bases between them. Germline CDR1 is DFQATT and CDR2 is SNEGSKA (reference sequence). The CDR3 has 14 amino acids. The CDR3 here is CSARGSLGTQPQHF. DNA for the CDR3: TGCAGTGCTAGAGGATCCCTGGGAACTCAGCCCCAGCATTTT.

Concerning this clonotype: A junction end diverges from the germline sequence, so it may reflect a read error. This chain links TRBV7-2 with TRBJ1-2; D possibly corresponds to TRBD1 (5 bases). Per the germline V gene, CDR1 is SGHTA and CDR2 is FQGNSA. The CDR3 covers 15 residues. The CDR3 DNA follows: TGTGCCAGCAGCTTGGGCACAGGCCCGAGCTATGTCTACACCTTC. Its translation: CASSLGTGPSYVYTF. The variable domain in full, with the rest retrieved from reference TRBV7-2 and TRBJ1-2, is GAGVSQSPSNKVTEKGKDVELRCDPISGHTALYWYRQSLGQGLEFLIYFQGNSAPDKSGLPSDRFSAERTGGSVSTLTIQRTQQEDSAVYLCASSLGTGPSYVYTFGSGTRLTVV.

This clonotype showed up just a few times. The junction departs from the called germline gene at one end, perhaps through a read error. This chain connects TRBV12-5 to TRBJ2-2; possible D gene TRBD2, 5 bases. Germline CDR1 reads LGHNT; CDR2 reads FRNRAP. The CDR3 length is 10 residues. The CDR3 region is CASYTGEMFF. CDR3 DNA sequence: TGTGCTAGTTACACCGGGGAGATGTTTTTT.

The chain couples TRBV19 to TRBJ1-2; 9 bases line up with TRBD1. CDR3 length: 15 residues. Germline V gives CDR1 LNHDA, CDR2 SQIVND (reference sequence). Germline trimming cut 5 bases from V and 3 bases from J; bases unmatched to any gene: 7. CDR3 DNA: TGTGCCAGTAGTCCCCGGACAGGGGAGGACTATGGCTACACCTTC. As protein: CASSPRTGEDYGYTF.